This T cell receptor (beta chain) appears in the sequencing data of a study of blood T cell repertoires in COVID-19. Germline V gives CDR1 LNHDA, CDR2 SQIVND (reference sequence). The ends were cut back, 6 bases at V and 5 bases at J, with 11 bases in the middle. This CDR3 region has 13 residues. Using immunoSEQ multiplex PCR, the repertoire was profiled, and TCRdb retains in-frame clones only, with some absent. This sample has over 55,000 clones, with about 83% found just once. V gene TRBV19 combines with J gene TRBJ1-5; no firm D call. The sample taken for sequencing was peripheral blood. The TCR originated in a woman over 75 with acute or convalescent COVID-19. In DNA form, the CDR3 reads TGTGCCAGTAGGCCCTTCATAGATCAGCCCCAGCATTTT. Translating it yields CASRPFIDQPQHF.